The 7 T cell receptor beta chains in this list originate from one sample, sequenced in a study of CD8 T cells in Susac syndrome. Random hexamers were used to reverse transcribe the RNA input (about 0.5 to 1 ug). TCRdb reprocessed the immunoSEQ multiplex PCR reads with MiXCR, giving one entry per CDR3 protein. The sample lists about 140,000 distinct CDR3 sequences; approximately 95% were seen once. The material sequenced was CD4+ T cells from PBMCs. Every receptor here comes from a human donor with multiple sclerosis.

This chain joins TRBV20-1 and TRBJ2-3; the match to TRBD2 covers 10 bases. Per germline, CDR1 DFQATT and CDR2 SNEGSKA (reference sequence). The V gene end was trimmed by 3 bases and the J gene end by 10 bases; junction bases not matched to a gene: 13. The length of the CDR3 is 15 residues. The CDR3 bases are TGCAGTGCTAGCGAGGTGGCTAGCGGGAGAGGGGCGCAGTATTTT. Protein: CSASEVASGRGAQYF.

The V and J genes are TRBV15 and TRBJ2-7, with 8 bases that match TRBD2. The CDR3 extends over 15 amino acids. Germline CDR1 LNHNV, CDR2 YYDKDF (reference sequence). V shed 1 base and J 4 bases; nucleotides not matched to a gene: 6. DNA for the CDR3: TGTGCCACCAGCAGAGGTGGTAGCGGGAAATACGAGCAGTACTTC. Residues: CATSRGGSGKYEQYF.

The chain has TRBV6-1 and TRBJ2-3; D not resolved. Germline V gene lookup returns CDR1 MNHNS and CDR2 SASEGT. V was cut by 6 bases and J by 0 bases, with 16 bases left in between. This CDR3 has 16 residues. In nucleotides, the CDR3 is TGTGCCAGCAGCGGCGTTGGAGTTTCTAGCACAGATACGCAGTATTTT. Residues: CASSGVGVSSTDTQYF.

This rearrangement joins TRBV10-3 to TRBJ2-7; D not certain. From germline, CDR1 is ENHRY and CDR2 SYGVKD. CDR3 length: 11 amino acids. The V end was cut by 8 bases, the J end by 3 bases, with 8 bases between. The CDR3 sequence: CAIGGNYEQYF. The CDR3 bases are TGTGCCATCGGCGGTAACTACGAGCAGTACTTC.

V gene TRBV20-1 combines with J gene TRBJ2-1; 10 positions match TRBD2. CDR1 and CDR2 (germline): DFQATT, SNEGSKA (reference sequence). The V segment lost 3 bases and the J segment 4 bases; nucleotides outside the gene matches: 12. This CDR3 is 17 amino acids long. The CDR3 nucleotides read TGCAGTGCTAGGCCGGGATACGGGACTAGCGTGTACAATGAGCAGTTCTTC. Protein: CSARPGYGTSVYNEQFF.

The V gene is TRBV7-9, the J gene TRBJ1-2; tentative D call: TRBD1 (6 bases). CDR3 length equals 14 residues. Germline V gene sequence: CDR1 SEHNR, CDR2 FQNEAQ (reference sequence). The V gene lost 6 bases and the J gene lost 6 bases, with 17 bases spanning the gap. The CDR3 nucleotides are TGTGCCAGCAGTCAAGCGGCAGGGGCGCATGGCTACACCTTC. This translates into CASSQAAGAHGYTF.

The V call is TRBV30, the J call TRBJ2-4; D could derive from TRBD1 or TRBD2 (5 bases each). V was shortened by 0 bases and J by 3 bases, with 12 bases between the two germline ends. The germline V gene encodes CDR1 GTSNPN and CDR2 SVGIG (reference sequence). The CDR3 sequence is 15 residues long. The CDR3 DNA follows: TGTGCCTGGAGTGTACCAGGGACCAACAAAAACATTCAGTACTTC. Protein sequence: CAWSVPGTNKNIQYF.